This section outlines one T cell receptor beta chain sequence together with its context. Antigen specificity is unknown. Since a much larger clone is just one base distant, this may be a read error. This likely comes from a read error, as the CDR3 has no conserved phenylalanine or tryptophan at its end. This sample was taken from a study of Graves' ophthalmopathy and Graves' hyperthyroidism. General study points: A model built from 13 signatures distinguished ophthalmopathy from stable hyperthyroidism with approximately 89% sensitivity and approximately 81% specificity.

The ends lost 4 bases at V and 3 bases at J; junction bases unmatched: 2. This CDR3 region has 13 residues. Presentation of ophthalmopathy in the donors involved moderate-to-severe activity, CAS ≥3, NOSPECS ≥4 and a duration under 3 months. TCR beta CDR3 amplification used RNA transcripts. The first-round RT-PCR employed HTBI primers together with the Qiagen OneStep RT-PCR kit. A multiplex PCR was then performed as the second round. TCRdb independently ran MiXCR on the multiplex PCR reads; one entry per CDR3 protein. The data contain hundreds of thousands of distinct CDR3 sequences, over 40% of them singletons.

Specimen: peripheral blood. The source is an adult man with Graves' ophthalmopathy. This chain connects TRBV12-3 or TRBV12-4 to TRBJ2-7, with 8 bases lining up with TRBD2. In DNA form, the CDR3 reads TGTGCCAGCAGTTGGACTAGCAGCTACGAGCAGTACCTC. It encodes CASSWTSSYEQYL.